One and the same sample provided the 28 T cell receptor beta chains below, sequenced in a study of cytomegalovirus exposure and HLA in healthy donors. Both 60 Vbeta primers and 13 Jbeta primers went into the PCR. This table comes from immunoSEQ multiplex PCR, and its TCRdb copy is limited to in-frame clones, with some not included. Among fewer than 100,000 clones listed, about 80% were seen once. The sequenced sample was PBMCs. These receptors were taken from a man aged 40-49 years in good health and CMV-seronegative.

CDR3 sequence reads: CASSPETVSYGYTF. In DNA form, the CDR3 reads TGTGCCAGCAGCCCAGAGACAGTTTCCTATGGCTACACCTTC. The J gene is TRBJ1-2, the V gene TRBV7-2, with D possibly TRBD1 on 5 matching bases. V was shortened by 5 bases and J by 4 bases, with 14 bases between the two germline ends. Germline V gives CDR1 SGHTA, CDR2 FQGNSA. This CDR3 region has 14 residues.

The rearrangement links TRBV7-2 to TRBJ1-3, with D hard to call. V shed 4 bases and J shed 3 bases, with 22 bases lying between them. This CDR3 comprises 18 residues. Germline V CDR1 and CDR2: SGHTA, FQGNSA. The CDR3 nucleotides read TGTGCCAGCAGCTACCTTTCGCCTTCGCTTCTAGGTGGAAACACCATATATTTT. Translation: CASSYLSPSLLGGNTIYF.

J is TRBJ1-1 and V is TRBV19; 8 bases agree with TRBD1. CDR1 LNHDA and CDR2 SQIVND come from the germline V gene (reference sequence). This CDR3 contains 12 residues. V was pared by 6 bases and J by 6 bases, with 3 bases of the junction left unmatched. Here the CDR3 DNA reads TGTGCCAGTAGACAGGGGGGCGCTGAAGCTTTCTTT. This codes for CASRQGGAEAFF.

The chain links TRBV4-3 to TRBJ1-4; TRBD1 matches 8 bases. Germline V gene data show CDR1 as LGHNA and CDR2 as YSLEER. The CDR3 runs 17 residues. V lost 4 bases, J lost 2 bases, and 9 bases stayed unmatched. This chain's CDR3 is CASSLGQGRSTNEKLFF. For the CDR3, the DNA is TGCGCCAGCAGCCTAGGACAGGGAAGGTCGACTAATGAAAAACTGTTTTTT.

CDR3: CASSLDRGYEQYF. CDR3 coding DNA: TGTGCCAGCAGCTTAGACAGGGGCTACGAGCAGTACTTC. V and J are TRBV7-7 and TRBJ2-5, with 7 nucleotides matching TRBD1. The end of the DNA fits TRBJ2-7 better, so the J call may be wrong. CDR3 size: 13 residues. The germline V gene has CDR1 SSHAT and CDR2 FNYEAQ (reference sequence).

This chain joins TRBV30 and TRBJ1-5; D ambiguous. The CDR3 contains 13 residues. Germline V gives CDR1 GTSNPN, CDR2 SVGIG (reference sequence). Deletions cut 2 bases from V and 1 base from J, with 6 bases between. The CDR3, as DNA: TGTGCCTGGAGTTCGGGAAGCAATCAGCCCCAGCATTTT. Its translation: CAWSSGSNQPQHF.

V gene TRBV5-4 combines with J gene TRBJ2-5; 8 bases are a match to TRBD2. Germline CDR1 SGHNT, CDR2 YYREEE (reference sequence). The V and J ends lost 10 bases and 0 bases, in that order; junction bases with no gene match: 8. The CDR3 spans 14 residues. Here the CDR3 DNA reads TGTGCCTACCTTAGCGGGACCCACCAAGAGACCCAGTACTTC. It encodes CAYLSGTHQETQYF.

The chain joins TRBV4-3 to TRBJ1-1; D is perhaps TRBD1 (5 bases). Trimming took 0 bases from V and 8 from J, leaving 13 bases between them. CDR1 is LGHNA and CDR2 is YSLEER in the germline V gene. CDR3 length: 14 residues. The CDR3 DNA reads as TGCGCCAGCAGCCAAGACCCGGGGGGAGGGGAAGCTTTCTTT. This sequence encodes CASSQDPGGGEAFF.

The J gene is TRBJ2-7, the V gene TRBV5-8, with 7 bases that match TRBD1. The CDR3 runs to 16 residues. Trimming took 1 base from V and 2 from J; bases not matched to a gene: 9. Per the germline V gene, CDR1 is SGHTS and CDR2 is YDEGEE. CDR3 nucleotide sequence: TGTGCCAGCAGCTTGTTATACGGGGACAGCGCCTACGAGCAGTACTTC. This translates into CASSLLYGDSAYEQYF. Together with reference TRBV5-8 and TRBJ2-7, the CDR3 gives the full variable domain: EAGVTQSPTHLIKTRGQQATLRCSPISGHTSVYWYQQALGLGLQFLLWYDEGEERNRGNFPPRFSGRQFPNYSSELNVNALELEDSALYLCASSLLYGDSAYEQYFGPGTRLTVT.

This chain uses TRBV6-5 with TRBJ2-2; D is undetermined. Trimming pared 6 bases from V and 6 bases from J, leaving 11 bases between. Germline CDR1 and CDR2: MNHEY and SVGAGI. This CDR3 has 13 residues. This CDR3 reads CASSLTIAGELFF. In nucleotides, the CDR3 is TGTGCCAGCAGCCTGACAATCGCCGGGGAGCTGTTTTTT.

This clone has a handful of counts. V and J are TRBV19 and TRBJ2-3; TRBD2 matches at 10 bases. The germline CDR1 and CDR2 sequences are LNHDA and SQIVND (reference sequence). The ends lost 3 bases at V and 8 bases at J; junction bases unmatched: 11. The CDR3 has 16 residues. The chain's CDR3 is CASSILAGAAGGTQYF. CDR3 DNA sequence: TGTGCCAGTAGTATCCTAGCGGGGGCCGCCGGGGGTACGCAGTATTTT.

The table lists this clone with a few counts. The CDR3 DNA is TGTGCCAGTAGTATATCCAGGGGGTCTGGCGGCTACACCTTC. Residues: CASSISRGSGGYTF. The chain recombines TRBV19 with TRBJ1-2; 7 positions agree with TRBD1. Germline-derived CDR1 and CDR2 are LNHDA and SQIVND (reference sequence). The CDR3 consists of 14 residues. V shed 2 bases and J 8 bases; nucleotides not matched to a gene: 8.

This clone was counted a single time. This sequence joins TRBV5-4 and TRBJ2-7, with a possible D match to TRBD1 (6 bases). This CDR3 region has 15 residues. Trimming left V 1 base short and J 0 bases short, with 11 bases between. CDR1 and CDR2 from the germline V gene are SGHNT and YYREEE (reference sequence). For the CDR3, the DNA is TGTGCCAGCAGCTTGTCTTGGGACAACTCCTACGAGCAGTACTTC. The encoded protein is CASSLSWDNSYEQYF. The full variable domain, with the rest looked up from reference TRBV5-4 and TRBJ2-7, is ETGVTQSPTHLIKTRGQQVTLRCSSQSGHNTVSWYQQALGQGPQFIFQYYREEENGRGNFPPRFSGLQFPNYSSELNVNALELDDSALYLCASSLSWDNSYEQYFGPGTRLTVT.

This clone has more than one count but fewer than ten. The gene calls are TRBV6-5 and TRBJ2-2; 7 positions match TRBD1. The CDR3 spans 15 residues. V lost 7 bases and J lost 0; bases outside the gene matches: 5. The germline CDR1 and CDR2 sequences are MNHEY and SVGAGI. CDR3 region: CASTMDRTNTGELFF. The CDR3 bases are TGTGCCAGCACCATGGACAGGACGAACACCGGGGAGCTGTTTTTT.

This clone is a singleton in its sample. The CDR3 here is CASSIGRGGFYEQYF. DNA for the CDR3: TGTGCCAGTAGTATTGGGCGGGGGGGCTTCTACGAGCAGTACTTC. The rearrangement uses TRBV19 and TRBJ2-7; TRBD2 agrees at 9 bases. V was clipped by 3 bases and J by 3 bases; unmatched bases: 6. The CDR3 is made up of 15 amino acids. Germline assignment: CDR1 LNHDA and CDR2 SQIVND (reference sequence).

The chain is built from TRBV30 and TRBJ2-4, with D perhaps matching TRBD1 (5 bases). The CDR3 has 13 residues. The V gene's germline CDR1 is GTSNPN and CDR2 SVGIG (reference sequence). V was pared by 0 bases and J by 9 bases, with 12 bases between. The CDR3 protein is CAWSVMGRSIQYF. The CDR3 nucleotides read TGTGCCTGGAGTGTAATGGGGCGAAGCATTCAGTACTTC.

This clone was observed a single time. V usage is TRBV7-2 and J usage is TRBJ2-7; 8 nucleotides agree with TRBD2. The CDR3 consists of 15 residues. Germline loops: CDR1 SGHTA, CDR2 FQGNSA. V was clipped by 5 bases and J by 2 bases; unmatched bases: 8. The CDR3, as DNA: TGTGCCAGCAGCCCGCAGCGGGGGTATACCTACGAGCAGTACTTC. Translation: CASSPQRGYTYEQYF. Complete variable domain (other parts from reference TRBV7-2 and TRBJ2-7): GAGVSQSPSNKVTEKGKDVELRCDPISGHTALYWYRQSLGQGLEFLIYFQGNSAPDKSGLPSDRFSAERTGGSVSTLTIQRTQQEDSAVYLCASSPQRGYTYEQYFGPGTRLTVT.

The rearrangement joins TRBV28 to TRBJ1-5; TRBD1 agrees at 9 bases. CDR3 length: 16 amino acids. Per germline, CDR1 MDHEN and CDR2 SYDVKM. J lost 4 bases, V lost 6 bases, and 10 bases had no gene match. For the CDR3, the DNA is TGTGCCAGCAGCTTGTTCCGGGACAGGGAAAATCAGCCCCAGCATTTT. Its protein product is CASSLFRDRENQPQHF. Combining the CDR3 with reference TRBV28 and TRBJ1-5 gives the whole variable domain DVKVTQSSRYLVKRTGEKVFLECVQDMDHENMFWYRQDPGLGLRLIYFSYDVKMKEKGDIPEGYSVSREKKERFSLILESASTNQTSMYLCASSLFRDRENQPQHFGDGTRLSIL.

V usage is TRBV30 and J usage is TRBJ1-5, with D maybe TRBD1 (5 bases). CDR1 and CDR2 (germline): GTSNPN, SVGIG (reference sequence). Trimming cost V 0 bases and J 4 bases, with 13 bases left between them. This CDR3 comprises 15 residues. The CDR3 DNA sequence: TGTGCCTGGAGTGTACGGGCAGGGTGGAATCAGCCCCAGCATTTT. It yields the protein CAWSVRAGWNQPQHF.

The V gene is TRBV6-5, the J gene TRBJ2-2; 7 bases match TRBD2. The CDR3 loop spans 16 amino acids. The germline CDR1 and CDR2 sequences are MNHEY and SVGAGI. Trimming cost V 2 bases and J 0 bases; bases outside gene matches: 3. As DNA, the CDR3 is TGTGCCAGCAGTTACCCGGCGGGGGCGAACACCGGGGAGCTGTTTTTT. It encodes CASSYPAGANTGELFF.

The chain carries TRBV4-1 and TRBJ2-1, with 9 nucleotides matching TRBD2. The germline gives CDR1 MGHRA, CDR2 YSYEKL. This CDR3 is 16 amino acids long. The V gene end was trimmed by 3 bases and the J gene end by 4 bases; junction bases not matched to a gene: 7. CDR3 coding DNA: TGCGCCAGCAGCCATGCGGGACTAGCTTCATACAATGAGCAGTTCTTC. Translation gives CASSHAGLASYNEQFF.

The chain links TRBV10-1 to TRBJ2-2, with D perhaps matching TRBD2 (5 bases). Germline CDR1 and CDR2: WNHNN and SYGVQD (reference sequence). The ends were cut back, 0 bases at V and 6 bases at J, with 5 bases in the middle. The CDR3 extends over 13 amino acids. The CDR3 loop reads CASSESRAGELFF. The CDR3 DNA reads TGCGCCAGCAGTGAGTCGAGGGCCGGGGAGCTGTTTTTT.

The gene calls are TRBV28 and TRBJ1-2; 9 nucleotides line up with TRBD1. Per the germline V gene, CDR1 is MDHEN and CDR2 is SYDVKM. The CDR3 is 15 residues long. After removal of 5 bases from V and 6 bases from J, the junction contained 10 bases not matched to a gene. The CDR3 protein is CASSIPSGQGHGYTF. CDR3 nucleotides: TGTGCCAGCAGTATCCCCTCGGGACAGGGCCATGGCTACACCTTC.

This clone was observed a handful of times. The chain uses TRBV7-9 and TRBJ1-1; 9 nucleotides align to TRBD1. V lost 0 bases to trimming and J lost 3 bases; unmatched junction nucleotides: 8. Germline lookup yields CDR1 SEHNR and CDR2 FQNEAQ (reference sequence). The CDR3 spans 17 residues. CDR3: CASSLANRDREDTEAFF. CDR3 DNA sequence: TGTGCCAGCAGCTTAGCGAACCGGGACAGGGAAGACACTGAAGCTTTCTTT.

The J gene is TRBJ2-7, the V gene TRBV7-9, with D uncertain. The CDR3 contains 12 residues. V lost 2 bases and J 5 bases, leaving 7 bases between the germline ends. CDR1 and CDR2 (germline): SEHNR, FQNEAQ (reference sequence). Written as DNA, the CDR3 is TGTGCCAGCAGCTTACAATCCCACGAGCAGTACTTC. The encoded protein is CASSLQSHEQYF.

The rearrangement joins TRBV9 to TRBJ1-3; a possible D gene is TRBD1 (5 bases). With 2 bases removed from V and 10 bases from J, the gap between germline ends came to 10 bases. The CDR3 length is 12 residues. Germline V lookup: CDR1 SGDLS, CDR2 YYNGEE. The CDR3 bases are TGTGCCAGCAGCGTTTCAGGGTCGACCATATATTTT. Protein sequence: CASSVSGSTIYF.

This clone has just a few counts. The junction shows a germline mismatch at one end, possibly a read error. This chain links TRBV7-9 with TRBJ2-7; possibly TRBD2 for D (6 bases). Looked up from germline, CDR1 is SEHNR and CDR2 is FQNEAQ (reference sequence). This CDR3 region has 11 residues. The CDR3: CASSQAGLSSF. CDR3 in DNA: TGTGCCAGCAGCCAAGCGGGCCTCTCCTCCTTC.

This chain joins TRBV18 and TRBJ1-6; 7 nucleotides match TRBD1. CDR3 length: 17 residues. The germline V gene encodes CDR1 KGHSH and CDR2 LQKENI. With V trimmed by 3 bases and J by 0 bases, 5 bases remained unmatched. Here the CDR3 reads CASSPWTGDSYNSPLHF. The CDR3 DNA follows: TGTGCCAGCTCACCCTGGACAGGCGACTCCTATAATTCACCCCTCCACTTT.